A selection of T cell receptor beta chains follows, all from one sample in a study of a mutant IDH1 vaccine in newly diagnosed glioma. TCRdb keeps only in-frame clones here, not all; method: immunoSEQ multiplex PCR. This sample carries 92,000 or so clones, 82% of them seen once, and the ten largest clones take less than 6.5%. The input for sequencing was PBMCs, taken from a glioma patient treated with radiotherapy, temozolomide or both. The receptors stem from a middle-aged man with glioma. Some clones in this sample may be carry-over from other donors' samples. Each CDR3 is given with its conserved first and last residue. D genes are given only for firm matches. Clone sizes are given selectively: once, few, many, or a class where the clone is expanded.

J gene,D gene,clone size,V gene,CDR3 DNA,CDR3 protein
TRBJ2-5,TRBD1,.,TRBV29-1,TGCAGCGGGCTGACAGGGAGAGAGACCCAGTACTTC,CSGLTGRETQYF
TRBJ1-1,.,.,TRBV11-2,TGTGCCAGCAGCTTACGGCGCCGCGGGAACACTGAAGCTTTCTTT,CASSLRRRGNTEAFF
TRBJ2-3,.,.,TRBV6-1,TGTGCCAGCAGTGAATTAGATACGCAGTATTTT,CASSELDTQYF
TRBJ1-2,TRBD1,.,TRBV7-2,TGTGCCAGCAGCTCTTACTATGCGGGACAGGAGAATGGCTACACCTTC,CASSSYYAGQENGYTF
TRBJ2-5,.,.,TRBV30,TGTGCCTGGAGCGTACGGGCTGGGCAACAAGAGACCCAGTACTTC,CAWSVRAGQQETQYF
TRBJ2-3,.,.,TRBV29-1,TGCAGCGTGTGGACACTAAGCACAGATACGCAGTATTTT,CSVWTLSTDTQYF
TRBJ1-3,TRBD1,.,TRBV2,TGTGCCAGCAGTGCCCGGGACAGCCTTGGAAACACCATATATTTT,CASSARDSLGNTIYF
TRBJ1-6,TRBD1,.,TRBV5-4,TGTGCCAGCAGCCTACGACAGGGGTTTTCACCCCTCCACTTT,CASSLRQGFSPLHF
TRBJ1-1,TRBD1,.,TRBV4-1,TGCGCCAGCAGCCAAGCGGACAGGGTGTTAGCCATGAACACTGAAGCTTTCTTT,CASSQADRVLAMNTEAFF
TRBJ1-3,.,.,TRBV30,TGTGCCTGGAGTACGACAGGCTCTGGAAACACCATATATTTT,CAWSTTGSGNTIYF
TRBJ2-3,TRBD2,.,TRBV5-4,TGTGCCAGCAGCTGGACTAGCGGCACAGATACGCAGTATTTT,CASSWTSGTDTQYF
TRBJ1-1,TRBD1,.,TRBV5-1,TGCGCCAGCAGAAGACAGGGGGCGCCCACTGAAGCTTTCTTT,CASRRQGAPTEAFF
TRBJ2-7,.,.,TRBV30,TGTGCCTGGAATCCGGGGGTGGCCTACGAGCAGTACTTC,CAWNPGVAYEQYF
TRBJ2-2,.,.,TRBV4-1,TGCGCCAGCAGCCAATTAACTACAGGATCCACCGGGGAGCTGTTTTTT,CASSQLTTGSTGELFF
TRBJ2-1,TRBD2,.,TRBV7-9,TGTGCCAGCAGCTTAGATCTAGCGGGGTCCAATGAGCAGTTCTTC,CASSLDLAGSNEQFF
TRBJ2-5,.,.,TRBV3-1/TRBV3-2,TGTGCCAGCGGCGAGACCCAGTACTTC,CASGETQYF
TRBJ1-5,TRBD1,few,TRBV30,TGTGCCTGGAGTGTACAGGGGGCCGATCAGCCCCAGCATTTT,CAWSVQGADQPQHF
TRBJ1-5,.,few,TRBV2,TGTGCCAGCGGAGTGGGAGGTTATAGCAATCAGCCCCAGCATTTT,CASGVGGYSNQPQHF
TRBJ2-2,TRBD2,few,TRBV18,TGTGCCAGCTCACCAGTAGCGGGGGGCTTCACCGGGGAGCTGTTTTTT,CASSPVAGGFTGELFF
TRBJ1-1,TRBD1,.,TRBV19,TGTGCCAGTATCCAGGGGGACGTGAACACTGAAGCTTTCTTT,CASIQGDVNTEAFF
TRBJ1-2,TRBD1,once,TRBV5-1,TGCGCCAGCAGCGTTACCCTCCAGGGGGTTTATGGCTACACCTTC,CASSVTLQGVYGYTF
TRBJ1-1,.,.,TRBV7-9,TGTGCCAGCAGCGGACAGAGCATGAACACTGAAGCTTTCTTT,CASSGQSMNTEAFF
TRBJ2-1,.,.,TRBV6-1,TGTGCCAGCAGTGAATATCGGGGAGCCGCCGGCCATGAGCAGTTCTTC,CASSEYRGAAGHEQFF
TRBJ1-3,TRBD1,.,TRBV18,TGTGCCAGCTCACCAACTACAGGGGGCTGGAACACCATATATTTT,CASSPTTGGWNTIYF
TRBJ1-2,.,.,TRBV19,TGTGCCAGTAGTTTCCAGTCAGGGTCCGGCTACACCTTC,CASSFQSGSGYTF
TRBJ2-7,.,.,TRBV5-4,TGTGCCAGCAGCTTGCTTGAAGCGTCTGGTGAGCAGTACTTC,CASSLLEASGEQYF
TRBJ1-1,.,.,TRBV15,TGTGCCACCAGCCTCGTTAGGATGAACACTGAAGCTTTCTTT,CATSLVRMNTEAFF
TRBJ2-7,TRBD1,.,TRBV6-5,TGTGCCAGCAGCCAAGGACAGGGGGCGCGGTACGAGCAGTACTTC,CASSQGQGARYEQYF
TRBJ2-5,.,.,TRBV9,TGTGCCAGCAGCGCAACAGGGCTGGAGACCCAGTACTTC,CASSATGLETQYF
TRBJ2-7,.,.,TRBV2,TGTGCCAGCATTGGGGGCCCCTACGAGCAGTACTTC,CASIGGPYEQYF
TRBJ1-2,.,many,TRBV19,TGTGCCAGTAGTCGTTTGGGGTATGGCTACACCTTC,CASSRLGYGYTF
TRBJ2-2,TRBD1,.,TRBV10-3,TGTGCCATCAGTGCGGACAGGGGGCGCCCCGGGGAGCTGTTTTTT,CAISADRGRPGELFF
TRBJ1-1,.,.,TRBV6-5,TGTGCCAGCAGGACAGGCGTTTGGGACACTGAAGCTTTCTTT,CASRTGVWDTEAFF
TRBJ1-6,.,.,TRBV6-5,TGTGCCAGCAGTTTCGGGGGGACCTCAGATTCACCCCTCCACTTT,CASSFGGTSDSPLHF
TRBJ1-2,TRBD1,once,TRBV14,TGTGCCAGCAGCCAGGACAGGGGGCGCGGTGGCTACACCTTC,CASSQDRGRGGYTF
TRBJ1-1,.,.,TRBV30,TGTGCCTGGGGGAAGCTCAGGGGAACCAACACTGAAGCTTTCTTT,CAWGKLRGTNTEAFF
TRBJ1-4,.,.,TRBV10-3,TGCGCCATCTCCTCGGGGGGTCGGGAAAAACTGTTTTTT,CAISSGGREKLFF
TRBJ1-4,.,.,TRBV2,TGTGCCAGCAAGAGGCAGGGAGGGGAAAAACTGTTTTTT,CASKRQGGEKLFF
TRBJ1-4,.,.,TRBV27,TGTGCCAGCAGTTCCAGGGTGGGTGAAAAACTGTTTTTT,CASSSRVGEKLFF
TRBJ1-1,TRBD1,few,TRBV29-1,TGCAGCGCCCGACAGGGCCACACTGAAGCTTTCTTT,CSARQGHTEAFF
TRBJ1-6,.,.,TRBV6-5,TGTGCCAGCAGTTACTCTCGTTTGGGCGACTCACCCCTCCACTTT,CASSYSRLGDSPLHF
TRBJ1-1,.,.,TRBV20-1,TGCAGTGCAAGGAGGAACACTGAAGCTTTCTTT,CSARRNTEAFF
TRBJ2-7,.,once,TRBV18,TGTGCCAGCTCACCAGGGGACATCTACGAGCAGTACTTC,CASSPGDIYEQYF
TRBJ2-7,.,.,TRBV29-1,TGCAGCGTGGCGATGACGGTATCCTACGAGCAGTACTTC,CSVAMTVSYEQYF
TRBJ1-1,.,.,TRBV5-6,TGTGCCAGCAGCTTGGCACGGAAGAACTTGAACACTGAAGCTTTCTTT,CASSLARKNLNTEAFF
TRBJ2-7,TRBD1,.,TRBV4-1,TGCGCCAGCAGCCATCGGGACAGCAATGCCTACGAGCAGTACTTC,CASSHRDSNAYEQYF
TRBJ1-1,TRBD1,.,TRBV6-5,TGTGCCAGCAGTCAGAACCGGGACAGACTTAGGGCTTTCTTT,CASSQNRDRLRAFF
TRBJ2-1,TRBD2,.,TRBV5-1,TGCGCCAGCAGCACGCTACCGGGACTAGCGGGGGGCCCTCAGTTCTTC,CASSTLPGLAGGPQFF
TRBJ2-3,.,.,TRBV5-1,TGCGCCAGCAGCTTGTTCGGTGGCTCTAGCACAGATACGCAGTATTTT,CASSLFGGSSTDTQYF
TRBJ2-1,.,.,TRBV20-1,TGCAGTGCCCAGTACAATGAGCAGTTCTTC,CSAQYNEQFF
TRBJ1-6,.,.,TRBV6-5,TGTGCCAGCAAAGGGGGGAGTAATTCACCCCTCCACTTT,CASKGGSNSPLHF
TRBJ2-7,.,.,TRBV27,TGTGCCAGCGCAACAGGGAGCTCCTACGAGCAGTACTTC,CASATGSSYEQYF